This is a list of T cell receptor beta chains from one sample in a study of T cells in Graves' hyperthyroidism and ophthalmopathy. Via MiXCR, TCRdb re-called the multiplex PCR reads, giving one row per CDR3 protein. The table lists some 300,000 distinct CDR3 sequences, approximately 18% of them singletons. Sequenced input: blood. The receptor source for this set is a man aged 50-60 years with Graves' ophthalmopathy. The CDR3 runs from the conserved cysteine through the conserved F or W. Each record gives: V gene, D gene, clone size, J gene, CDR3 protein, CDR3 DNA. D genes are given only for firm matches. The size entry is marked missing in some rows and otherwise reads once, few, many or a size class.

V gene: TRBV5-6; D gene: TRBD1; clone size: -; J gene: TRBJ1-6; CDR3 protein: CASSWAGQGITSPLHF; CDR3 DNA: TGTGCCAGCAGCTGGGCTGGACAGGGAATAACTTCACCCCTCCACTTT
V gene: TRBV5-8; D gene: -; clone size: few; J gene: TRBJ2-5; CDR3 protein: CASSLVRQGVGETQYF; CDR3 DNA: TGTGCCAGCAGCCTAGTGAGGCAGGGAGTCGGAGAGACCCAGTACTTC
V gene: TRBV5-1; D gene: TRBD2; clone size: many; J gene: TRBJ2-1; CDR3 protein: CASSWDESGSSYNEQFF; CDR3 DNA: TGCGCCAGCAGCTGGGATGAAAGCGGGAGCTCCTACAATGAGCAGTTCTTC
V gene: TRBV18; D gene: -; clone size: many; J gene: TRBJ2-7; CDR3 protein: CASSPRDASTEQYF; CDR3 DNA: TGTGCCAGCTCACCCCGGGACGCCTCTACCGAGCAGTACTTC
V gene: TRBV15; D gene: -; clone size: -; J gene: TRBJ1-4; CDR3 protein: CATSRDRGEKLFF; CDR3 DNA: TGTGCCACCAGCAGAGATCGTGGTGAAAAACTGTTTTTT
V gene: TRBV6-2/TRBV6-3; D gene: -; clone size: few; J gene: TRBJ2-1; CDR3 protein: CASHGGTAYNEQFF; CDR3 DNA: TGTGCCAGCCATGGGGGGACAGCTTACAATGAGCAGTTCTTC
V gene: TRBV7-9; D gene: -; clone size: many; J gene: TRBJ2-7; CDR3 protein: CASNGGGYSYEQYF; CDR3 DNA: TGTGCCAGCAACGGAGGGGGTTACTCCTACGAGCAGTACTTC
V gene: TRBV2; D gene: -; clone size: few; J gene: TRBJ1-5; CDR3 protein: CASSGWGRNQPQHF; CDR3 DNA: TGTGCCAGCAGTGGTTGGGGGAGGAATCAGCCCCAGCATTTT
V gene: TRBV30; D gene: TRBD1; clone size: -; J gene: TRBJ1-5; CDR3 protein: CAWSSGTGGNQPQHF; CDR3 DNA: TGTGCCTGGTCGTCCGGGACAGGGGGCAATCAGCCCCAGCATTTT
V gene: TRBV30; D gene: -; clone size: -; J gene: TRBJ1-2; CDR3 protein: CAWSVHGLNYGYTF; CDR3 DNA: TGTGCCTGGAGTGTACACGGCCTAAACTATGGCTACACCTTC
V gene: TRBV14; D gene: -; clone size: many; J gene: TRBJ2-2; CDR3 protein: CASSQDRVQTGELFF; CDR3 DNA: TGTGCCAGCAGCCAAGATCGGGTACAGACCGGGGAGCTGTTTTTT
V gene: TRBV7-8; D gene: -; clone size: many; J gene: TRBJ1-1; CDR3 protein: CASSLRQGMNTEAFF; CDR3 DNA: TGTGCCAGCAGCTTGAGGCAGGGGATGAACACTGAAGCTTTCTTT
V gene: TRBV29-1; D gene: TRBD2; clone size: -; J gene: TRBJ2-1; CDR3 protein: CSVVGLAGGWNEQFF; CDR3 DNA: TGCAGCGTAGTAGGACTAGCGGGAGGGTGGAATGAGCAGTTCTTC
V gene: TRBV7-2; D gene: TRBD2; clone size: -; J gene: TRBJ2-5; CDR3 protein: CASSLNAFGLAETQYF; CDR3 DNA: TGTGCCAGCAGTCTAAACGCCTTTGGACTAGCTGAGACCCAGTACTTC
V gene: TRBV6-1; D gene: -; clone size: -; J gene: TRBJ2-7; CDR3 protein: CASSEYYEQYF; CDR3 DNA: TGTGCCAGCAGTGAATATTACGAGCAGTACTTC
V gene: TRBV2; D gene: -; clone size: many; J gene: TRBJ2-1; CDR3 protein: CASSEVGSGNEQFF; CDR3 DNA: TGTGCCAGCAGTGAAGTCGGGAGTGGCAATGAGCAGTTCTTC
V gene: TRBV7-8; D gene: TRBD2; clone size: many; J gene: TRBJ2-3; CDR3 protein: CASSPWGGTQYF; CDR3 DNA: TGTGCCAGCAGCCCCTGGGGGGGGACGCAGTATTTT
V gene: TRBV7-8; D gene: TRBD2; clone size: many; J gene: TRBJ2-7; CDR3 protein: CASSSLTRSWEREVTYEQYF; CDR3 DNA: TGTGCCAGCAGCTCGCTTACCAGGAGCTGGGAGCGGGAGGTTACCTACGAGCAGTACTTC
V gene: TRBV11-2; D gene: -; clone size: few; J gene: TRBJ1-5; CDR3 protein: CASSLEGFGQPQHF; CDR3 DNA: TGTGCCAGCAGCTTAGAAGGGTTCGGTCAGCCCCAGCATTTT
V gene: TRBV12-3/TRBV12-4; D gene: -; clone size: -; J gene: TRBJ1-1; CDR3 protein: CASSSNQGTEAFF; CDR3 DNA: TGTGCCAGCAGCTCAAACCAAGGGACTGAAGCTTTCTTT
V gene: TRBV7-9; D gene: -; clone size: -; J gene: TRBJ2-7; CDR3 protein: CASSPRDGEQYF; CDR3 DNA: TGTGCCAGCAGCCCACGGGACGGCGAGCAGTACTTC
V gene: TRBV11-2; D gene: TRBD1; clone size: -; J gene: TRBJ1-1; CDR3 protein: CASNRGMNTEAFF; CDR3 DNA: TGTGCCAGTAACAGGGGAATGAACACTGAAGCTTTCTTT
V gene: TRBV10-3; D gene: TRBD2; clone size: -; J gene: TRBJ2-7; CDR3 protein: CAIREREGLGEQYF; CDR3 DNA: TGTGCCATCAGGGAGCGGGAGGGCCTGGGCGAGCAGTACTTC
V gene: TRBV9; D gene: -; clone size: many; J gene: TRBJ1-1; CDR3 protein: CASSVDGGQTEAFF; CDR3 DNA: TGTGCCAGCAGCGTAGACGGGGGGCAGACTGAAGCTTTCTTT
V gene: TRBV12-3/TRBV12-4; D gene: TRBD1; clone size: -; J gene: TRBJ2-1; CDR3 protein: CASSFGQGWTEQFF; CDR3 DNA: TGTGCCAGCAGTTTTGGACAGGGGTGGACTGAGCAGTTCTTC
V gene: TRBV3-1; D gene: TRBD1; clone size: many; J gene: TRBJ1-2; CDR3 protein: CASSQGRQGGGYTF; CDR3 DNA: TGTGCCAGCAGCCAAGGCAGACAGGGAGGCGGCTACACCTTC
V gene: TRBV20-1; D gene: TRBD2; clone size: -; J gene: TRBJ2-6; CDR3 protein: CSARVGGGTGANVLTF; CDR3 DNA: TGCAGTGCTAGAGTGGGGGGGGGGACTGGGGCCAACGTCCTGACTTTC
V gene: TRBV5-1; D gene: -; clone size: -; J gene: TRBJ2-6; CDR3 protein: CASSETGANVLTF; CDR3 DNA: TGCGCCAGCAGCGAAACTGGGGCCAACGTCCTGACTTTC
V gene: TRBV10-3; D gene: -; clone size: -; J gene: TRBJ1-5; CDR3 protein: CAIRDDLGSNQPQHF; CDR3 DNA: TGTGCCATCAGGGATGATTTGGGTAGCAATCAGCCCCAGCATTTT
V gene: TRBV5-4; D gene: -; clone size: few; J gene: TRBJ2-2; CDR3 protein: CASSSAKGLVGELFF; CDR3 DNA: TGTGCCAGCAGCTCCGCAAAAGGACTCGTCGGGGAGCTGTTTTTT
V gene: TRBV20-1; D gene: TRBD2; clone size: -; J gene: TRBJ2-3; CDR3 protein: CSARGLAGPSTDTQYF; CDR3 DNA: TGCAGTGCTAGAGGACTAGCGGGACCTAGCACAGATACGCAGTATTTT
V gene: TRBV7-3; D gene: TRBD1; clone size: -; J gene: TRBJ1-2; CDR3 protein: CASSLDRGDVYGYTF; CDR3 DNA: TGTGCCAGCAGCTTAGACAGGGGGGATGTCTATGGCTACACCTTC
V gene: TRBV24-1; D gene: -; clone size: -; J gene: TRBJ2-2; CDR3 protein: CATSDPQAWTGELFF; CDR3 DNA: TGTGCCACCAGTGATCCACAGGCCTGGACCGGGGAGCTGTTTTTT
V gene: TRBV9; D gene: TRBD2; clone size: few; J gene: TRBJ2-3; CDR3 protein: CASSVGNSGGSTSTDTQYF; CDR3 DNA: TGTGCCAGCAGCGTGGGGAACTCGGGCGGGAGTACTAGCACAGATACGCAGTATTTT
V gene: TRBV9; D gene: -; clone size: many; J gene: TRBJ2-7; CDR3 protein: CASSVVGSSYEQYF; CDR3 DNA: TGTGCCAGCAGCGTAGTCGGCTCCTCCTACGAGCAGTACTTC
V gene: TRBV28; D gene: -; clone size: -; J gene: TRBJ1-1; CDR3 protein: CVWGDTEAFF; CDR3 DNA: TGTGTTTGGGGGGACACTGAAGCTTTCTTT
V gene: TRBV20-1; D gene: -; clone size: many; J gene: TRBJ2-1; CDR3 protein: CSASRGGAPGGEQFF; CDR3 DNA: TGCAGTGCTAGTCGGGGTGGAGCGCCTGGGGGGGAGCAGTTCTTC
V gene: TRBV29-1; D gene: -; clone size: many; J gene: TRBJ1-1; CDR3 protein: CSVSGHWNTEAFF; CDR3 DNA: TGCAGCGTTTCGGGACATTGGAACACTGAAGCTTTCTTT
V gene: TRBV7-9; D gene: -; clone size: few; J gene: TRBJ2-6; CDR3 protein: CASSFQEAGANVLTF; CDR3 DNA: TGTGCCAGCAGCTTCCAGGAAGCTGGGGCCAACGTCCTGACTTTC
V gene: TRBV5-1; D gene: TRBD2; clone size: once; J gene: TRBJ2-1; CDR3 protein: CASSQELGTSHEQFF; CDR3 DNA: TGCGCCAGCAGCCAAGAGTTGGGGACTAGCCATGAGCAGTTCTTC
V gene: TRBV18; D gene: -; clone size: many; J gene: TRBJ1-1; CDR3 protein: CASSPRGPGGTEAFF; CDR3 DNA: TGTGCCAGCTCCCCTAGAGGGCCAGGAGGCACTGAAGCTTTCTTT
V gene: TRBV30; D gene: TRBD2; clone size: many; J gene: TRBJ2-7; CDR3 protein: CAWSVGSLAVPYEQYF; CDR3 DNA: TGTGCCTGGAGTGTGGGTAGTCTAGCGGTTCCCTACGAGCAGTACTTC
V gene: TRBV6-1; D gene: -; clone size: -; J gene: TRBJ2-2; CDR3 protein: CASSRSGWGTGELFF; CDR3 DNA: TGTGCCAGCTCGCGTAGCGGCTGGGGCACCGGGGAGCTGTTTTTT
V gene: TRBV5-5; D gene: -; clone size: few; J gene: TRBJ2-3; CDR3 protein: CASSPRESISSTDTQYF; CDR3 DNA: TGTGCCAGCAGCCCTCGGGAGAGTATATCTAGCACAGATACGCAGTATTTT
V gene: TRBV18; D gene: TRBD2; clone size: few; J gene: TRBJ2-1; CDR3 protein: CASSPYGTTYNEQFF; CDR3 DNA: TGTGCCAGCTCACCATATGGGACTACCTACAATGAGCAGTTCTTC
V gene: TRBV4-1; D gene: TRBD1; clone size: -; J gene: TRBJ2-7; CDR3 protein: CASSQGVGRGQNEQYF; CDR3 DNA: TGCGCCAGCAGCCAAGGGGTGGGCAGGGGGCAAAACGAGCAGTACTTC
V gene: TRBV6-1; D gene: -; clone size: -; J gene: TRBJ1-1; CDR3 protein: CASTLTMSTEAFF; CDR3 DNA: TGTGCCAGCACCTTGACAATGAGCACTGAAGCTTTCTTT
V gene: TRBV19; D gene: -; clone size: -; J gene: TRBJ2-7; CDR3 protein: CASSGGIHEQYF; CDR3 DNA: TGTGCCAGTTCAGGAGGCATTCACGAGCAGTACTTC
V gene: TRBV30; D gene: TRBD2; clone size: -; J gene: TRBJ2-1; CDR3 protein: CAWSTGTSGNYNEQFF; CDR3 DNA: TGTGCCTGGAGTACCGGGACTAGCGGAAACTACAATGAGCAGTTCTTC
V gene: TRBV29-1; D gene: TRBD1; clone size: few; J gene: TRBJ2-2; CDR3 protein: CSVVETGAGELFF; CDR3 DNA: TGCAGCGTCGTTGAGACAGGGGCCGGGGAGCTGTTTTTT
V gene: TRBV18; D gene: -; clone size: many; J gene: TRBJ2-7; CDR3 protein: CASSAQGRYEQYF; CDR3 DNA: TGTGCCAGCTCAGCTCAGGGACGGTACGAGCAGTACTTC
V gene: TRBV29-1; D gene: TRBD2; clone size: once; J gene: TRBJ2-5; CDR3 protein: CSVTSGQETQYF; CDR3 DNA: TGCAGCGTTACTAGCGGTCAAGAGACCCAGTACTTC
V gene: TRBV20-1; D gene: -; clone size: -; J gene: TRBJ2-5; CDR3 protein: CSARPGTVRGAQYF; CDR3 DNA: TGCAGTGCTAGACCCGGGACAGTCCGGGGGGCCCAGTACTTC
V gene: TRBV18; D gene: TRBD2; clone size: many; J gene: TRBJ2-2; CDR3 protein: CASSTSSGRPNTGELFF; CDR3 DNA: TGTGCCAGCTCAACTTCTAGCGGGAGGCCGAACACCGGGGAGCTGTTTTTT
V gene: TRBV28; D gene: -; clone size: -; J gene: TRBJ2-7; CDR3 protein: CASSLDSPPYEQYF; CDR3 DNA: TGTGCCAGCAGCTTGGACAGTCCACCCTACGAGCAGTACTTC
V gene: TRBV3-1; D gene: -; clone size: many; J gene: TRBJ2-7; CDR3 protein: CASSHYGSPSYEQYF; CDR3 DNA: TGTGCCAGCAGCCACTACGGGAGTCCGTCCTACGAGCAGTACTTC
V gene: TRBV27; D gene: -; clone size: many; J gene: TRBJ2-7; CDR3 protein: CASSLDWAGTYEQYF; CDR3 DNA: TGTGCCAGCAGTTTAGATTGGGCAGGAACCTACGAGCAGTACTTC
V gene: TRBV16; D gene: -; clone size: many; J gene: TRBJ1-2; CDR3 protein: CASSQSPSRYGYTF; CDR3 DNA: TGTGCCAGCAGCCAATCGCCCAGCCGATATGGCTACACCTTC
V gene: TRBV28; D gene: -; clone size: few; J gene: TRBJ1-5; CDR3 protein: CACRVMDQPQHF; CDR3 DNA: TGTGCCTGCAGGGTCATGGATCAGCCCCAGCATTTT
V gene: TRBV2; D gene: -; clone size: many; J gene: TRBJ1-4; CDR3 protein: CASKLIASGHRNEKLFF; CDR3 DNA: TGTGCCAGCAAGTTGATCGCGTCAGGGCATAGGAACGAAAAACTGTTTTTT